This T cell receptor (beta chain) appears in the sequencing data of a study of T cells in Graves' hyperthyroidism and ophthalmopathy. Amplified regions were TCR beta CDR3 sequences from RNA transcripts. RT-PCR in the first round (using the HTBI primer set) targeted the TCR CDR3. TCRdb reprocessed the multiplex PCR reads via MiXCR and lists one record per CDR3 protein. The data show around 690,000 distinct CDR3 sequences, with roughly 20% seen just once and about 35% held by the top ten. V was pared by 1 base and J by 6 bases, with 6 bases of the junction left unmatched. This CDR3 has 15 amino acids. Germline assignment: CDR1 LNHNV and CDR2 YYDKDF (reference sequence). Patients affected by ophthalmopathy presented a Clinical Activity Score of at least 3, a NOSPECS grade of at least 4, and disease duration below 3 months. Pregnant or lactating patients were excluded, as were those with uncontrolled infection or other autoimmune disease. Used for diagnoses were clinical symptoms, serum thyroxine and TRAb, thyroid ultrasound and orbital computed tomography.

The rearrangement links TRBV15 to TRBJ2-5, with TRBD2 identical over 9 bases. The clonotype was recovered from a man in his thirties or forties with Graves' ophthalmopathy. Sequences were obtained from blood. The DNA for the CDR3 is TGTGCCACCAGCAGAGTCACCGGGACTAGCAAGACCCAGTACTTC. Translated: CATSRVTGTSKTQYF.